A selection of T cell receptor beta chains follows, all from one sample in a study of T cells in Graves' hyperthyroidism and ophthalmopathy. TCRdb re-derived calls from the multiplex PCR reads in MiXCR, one entry per CDR3 protein. Of a few hundred thousand distinct CDR3 sequences in the sample, 11% to 15% were seen once. Material: blood. The receptors were gathered from a woman aged 40 to 55 with Graves' hyperthyroidism. Each CDR3 is given with its conserved first and last residue. A D gene is named only where the DNA matches it firmly. For some rows the clone size is stated as once, few or many, or as a class when expanded; others skip it.

CDR3aa,CDR3nt,abundance,v_gene,d_gene,len,j_gene
CSAHHRLAGIQETQYF,TGCAGTGCCCATCACCGACTAGCGGGGATCCAAGAGACCCAGTACTTC,many,TRBV20-1,TRBD2,16,TRBJ2-5
CASTKPGQGFYEQYF,TGTGCCAGCACGAAACCGGGACAGGGGTTCTACGAGCAGTACTTC,NA,TRBV6-1,TRBD1,15,TRBJ2-7
CASSLISGNTIYF,TGTGCCAGCAGTTTAATCTCTGGAAACACCATATATTTT,NA,TRBV28,NA,13,TRBJ1-3
CASSSAWGQPQHF,TGTGCCAGCAGTTCTGCTTGGGGTCAGCCCCAGCATTTT,many,TRBV12-3/TRBV12-4,NA,13,TRBJ1-5
CASSLEGRHQPQHF,TGTGCCAGCAGCTTAGAGGGTCGGCATCAGCCCCAGCATTTT,NA,TRBV7-9,NA,14,TRBJ1-5
CAISEGTPTYEQYF,TGTGCCATCAGTGAGGGGACACCCACCTACGAGCAGTACTTC,many,TRBV10-3,NA,14,TRBJ2-7
CASSHDTRTNTGELFF,TGTGCCAGCAGCCACGACACGAGGACGAACACCGGGGAGCTGTTTTTT,NA,TRBV7-9,NA,16,TRBJ2-2
CASSPTGGASYGDSQPQHF,TGTGCCAGCAGTCCGACAGGGGGCGCATCGTACGGGGATAGTCAGCCCCAGCACTTT,NA,TRBV28,TRBD1,19,TRBJ1-5
CASSLTPSGRAKETQYF,TGTGCCAGCAGCTTAACACCTAGCGGGAGGGCCAAGGAGACCCAGTACTTC,NA,TRBV7-3,TRBD2,17,TRBJ2-5
CASSVGQGGSYNEQFF,TGTGCCAGCAGCGTAGGGCAGGGGGGCTCCTACAATGAGCAGTTCTTC,NA,TRBV9,NA,16,TRBJ2-1
CASSPLDTQYF,TGTGCCAGCAGTCCACTAGATACGCAGTATTTT,many,TRBV28,NA,11,TRBJ2-3
CASSPAGGRSYNEQFF,TGCGCCAGCAGCCCGGCGGGGGGGCGCTCCTACAATGAGCAGTTCTTC,many,TRBV5-1,TRBD2,16,TRBJ2-1
CSARVGGRETQYF,TGCAGTGCTCGAGTTGGGGGGCGGGAGACCCAGTACTTC,many,TRBV20-1,NA,13,TRBJ2-5
CASSLPMGWNNEQFF,TGTGCCAGCAGCCTACCGATGGGGTGGAATAATGAGCAGTTCTTC,many,TRBV28,NA,15,TRBJ2-1
CASFPGTIGEQYF,TGTGCCAGCTTCCCCGGGACAATCGGCGAGCAGTACTTC,NA,TRBV18,NA,13,TRBJ2-7
CSVEVAPKNIQYF,TGCAGCGTTGAAGTTGCTCCCAAAAACATTCAGTACTTC,few,TRBV29-1,NA,13,TRBJ2-4
CASSVDGRDYEQYF,TGTGCCAGCAGCGTAGACGGCAGGGACTACGAGCAGTACTTC,NA,TRBV9,NA,14,TRBJ2-7
CASSSGTAINYGYTF,TGTGCCAGCAGTTCCGGGACAGCTATTAACTATGGCTACACCTTC,many,TRBV28,TRBD1,15,TRBJ1-2
CASTTSGYTGELFF,TGTGCCAGCACTACGAGCGGATACACCGGGGAGCTGTTTTTT,many,TRBV6-1,NA,14,TRBJ2-2
CASSYTGPEQYF,TGTGCCAGCAGTTATACAGGGCCCGAGCAGTACTTC,few,TRBV12-3/TRBV12-4,NA,12,TRBJ2-7
CASEARGLGEKLFF,TGTGCCAGCGAGGCCAGGGGGCTGGGTGAAAAACTGTTTTTT,many,TRBV12-3/TRBV12-4,TRBD1,14,TRBJ1-4
CASRQTAGNTEAFF,TGTGCCAGCAGGCAAACTGCCGGGAACACTGAAGCTTTCTTT,NA,TRBV12-3/TRBV12-4,NA,14,TRBJ1-1
CASRAGVFYEQYF,TGTGCCAGCAGAGCAGGGGTCTTCTACGAGCAGTACTTC,many,TRBV28,NA,13,TRBJ2-7
CASSFSSGSIYEQFF,TGTGCCAGCAGCTTTTCTAGCGGGAGTATCTATGAGCAGTTCTTC,few,TRBV11-2,TRBD2,15,TRBJ2-1
CSARESSRDEQYF,TGCAGTGCTAGAGAAAGTAGCAGGGACGAGCAGTACTTC,few,TRBV20-1,NA,13,TRBJ2-7
CASSYRDKYGEEQYF,TGTGCCAGCAGCTACCGGGACAAATATGGGGAAGAGCAGTACTTC,few,TRBV7-2,NA,15,TRBJ2-7
CATPGQIYNEQFF,TGTGCCACTCCGGGACAGATCTACAATGAGCAGTTCTTC,once,TRBV2,TRBD1,13,TRBJ2-1
CASRQGAVEKLFF,TGTGCCAGCCGACAGGGCGCGGTTGAAAAACTGTTTTTT,few,TRBV28,TRBD1,13,TRBJ1-4
CASSPWDRSYEQYF,TGTGCCAGCAGTCCCTGGGACAGGTCCTACGAGCAGTACTTC,many,TRBV12-3/TRBV12-4,TRBD1,14,TRBJ2-7
CASRQGSGGELFF,TGTGCCAGCAGACAGGGGTCGGGCGGGGAGCTGTTTTTT,NA,TRBV6-1,TRBD1,13,TRBJ2-2
CASSGRHPSNQPQHF,TGTGCCAGCAGCGGGCGACACCCTAGCAATCAGCCCCAGCATTTT,NA,TRBV5-5,NA,15,TRBJ1-5
CAIKRTGGADTEAFF,TGTGCCATCAAAAGGACAGGGGGCGCCGATACTGAAGCTTTCTTT,many,TRBV10-3,TRBD1,15,TRBJ1-1
CASSQDPGTQYNEQFF,TGTGCCAGCAGCCAAGATCCCGGGACACAATACAATGAGCAGTTCTTC,NA,TRBV3-1,NA,16,TRBJ2-1
CAGTGSGDTGELFF,TGTGCCGGTACGGGTAGCGGGGACACCGGGGAGCTGTTTTTT,many,TRBV11-2,TRBD2,14,TRBJ2-2
CASSSPRQGSSYEQYF,TGTGCCAGCAGTTCCCCTCGACAGGGCAGCTCCTACGAGCAGTACTTC,NA,TRBV28,TRBD1,16,TRBJ2-7
CASSRTSGSLNEQFF,TGTGCCAGCAGCCGGACTAGCGGGAGTCTCAATGAGCAGTTCTTC,many,TRBV12-3/TRBV12-4,TRBD2,15,TRBJ2-1
CATLAGEETQYF,TGCGCCACCCTAGCGGGGGAAGAGACCCAGTACTTC,few,TRBV10-2,TRBD2,12,TRBJ2-5
CASRWGQGKLHF,TGTGCCAGCAGATGGGGACAGGGGAAACTCCACTTT,few,TRBV12-3/TRBV12-4,TRBD1,12,TRBJ1-6
CASSLPTGLAGVNEQFF,TGCGCCAGCAGCTTGCCAACGGGACTAGCGGGAGTCAATGAGCAGTTCTTC,NA,TRBV5-1,TRBD2,17,TRBJ2-1
CSATGASDYNEQFF,TGCAGTGCTACCGGGGCTAGCGACTACAATGAGCAGTTCTTC,few,TRBV20-1,NA,14,TRBJ2-1
CASSASHPSYEQYF,TGTGCCAGCAGCGCCAGCCACCCATCTTACGAGCAGTACTTC,few,TRBV7-9,NA,14,TRBJ2-7
CASSATGTGRLYGYTF,TGTGCCAGCAGCGCGACCGGGACAGGGCGGCTCTATGGCTACACCTTC,NA,TRBV9,TRBD1,16,TRBJ1-2
CASVRDSTDTQYF,TGTGCCAGCGTCCGGGACTCCACAGATACGCAGTATTTT,many,TRBV6-2/TRBV6-3,NA,13,TRBJ2-3
CASRGGGWSEAFF,TGCGCCAGCAGGGGTGGTGGGTGGTCTGAAGCTTTCTTT,NA,TRBV4-1,NA,13,TRBJ1-1
CASSQEGQGPAGYTF,TGTGCCAGCAGCCAAGAGGGGCAGGGGCCGGCTGGCTACACCTTC,NA,TRBV3-1,NA,15,TRBJ1-2
CATSRLAGASYEQYF,TGTGCCACCAGCAGGTTAGCGGGAGCGTCCTACGAGCAGTACTTC,NA,TRBV15,TRBD2,15,TRBJ2-7
CASSQVGAGLETQYF,TGCGCCAGCAGCCAAGTAGGAGCGGGACTAGAGACCCAGTACTTC,few,TRBV4-1,TRBD2,15,TRBJ2-5
CASSQARRNTGELFF,TGCGCCAGCAGCCAAGCTCGGCGGAACACCGGGGAGCTGTTTTTT,NA,TRBV4-1,NA,15,TRBJ2-2
CASSLSGTTNYGYTF,TGTGCCAGCAGTTTAAGCGGGACGACGAACTATGGCTACACCTTC,few,TRBV12-3/TRBV12-4,NA,15,TRBJ1-2
CASSQLRVADTQYF,TGTGCCAGCAGCCAACTAAGGGTGGCAGATACGCAGTATTTT,few,TRBV14,NA,14,TRBJ2-3
CSVYGQGGVNEQFF,TGCAGCGTCTACGGACAGGGGGGAGTCAATGAGCAGTTCTTC,NA,TRBV29-1,TRBD1,14,TRBJ2-1
CASSLAQLAGGSTGELFF,TGTGCCAGCAGCTTAGCGCAACTAGCGGGAGGGTCTACCGGGGAGCTGTTTTTT,many,TRBV7-2,TRBD2,18,TRBJ2-2
CASSPTGTAYGYTF,TGTGCCAGCAGTCCCACCGGGACAGCCTATGGCTACACCTTC,few,TRBV27,TRBD1,14,TRBJ1-2